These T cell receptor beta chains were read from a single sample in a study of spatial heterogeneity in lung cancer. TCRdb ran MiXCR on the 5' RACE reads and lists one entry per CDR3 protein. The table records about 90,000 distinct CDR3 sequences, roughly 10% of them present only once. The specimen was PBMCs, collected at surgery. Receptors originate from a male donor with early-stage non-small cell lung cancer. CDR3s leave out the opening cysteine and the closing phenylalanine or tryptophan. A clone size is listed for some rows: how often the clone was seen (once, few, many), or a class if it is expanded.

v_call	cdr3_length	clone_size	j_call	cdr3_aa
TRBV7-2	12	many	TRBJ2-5	ASSLDYGGETQY
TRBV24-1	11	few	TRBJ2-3	ATSDPSTDTQY
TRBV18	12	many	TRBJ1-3	ASSPPGRGGTIY
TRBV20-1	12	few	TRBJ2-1	SARKIAGGNEQF
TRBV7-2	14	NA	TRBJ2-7	ATKRTSGGEAYEQY
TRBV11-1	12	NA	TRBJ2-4	ASSLGRGRDIQY
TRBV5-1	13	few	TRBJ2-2	ASSFTGGTTGELF
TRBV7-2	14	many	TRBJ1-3	ASSPTWDVAGNTIY
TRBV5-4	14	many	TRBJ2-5	ASSAPRRDSQETQY
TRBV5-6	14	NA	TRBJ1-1	ASSPDGPRSPTEAF
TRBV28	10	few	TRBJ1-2	ASQAVNYGYT
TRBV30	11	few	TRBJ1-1	AWAGQGDTEAF
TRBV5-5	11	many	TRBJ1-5	ASSSVGGQPQH
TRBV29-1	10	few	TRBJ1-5	SVGEGDQPQH
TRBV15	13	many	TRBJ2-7	ATSKVQLGAYEQY
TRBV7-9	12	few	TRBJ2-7	ASSPDGAVGEQY
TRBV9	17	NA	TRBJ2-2	ASSLPPPRLALYTGELF
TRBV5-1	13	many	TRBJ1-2	ASSPDGSGPYGYT
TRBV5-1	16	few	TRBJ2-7	ASSLARGTGGDTYEQY
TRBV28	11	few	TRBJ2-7	ASSVGASYEQY
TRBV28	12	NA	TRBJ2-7	ASSFPIGPYEQY
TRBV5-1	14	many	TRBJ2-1	ASSLGPSSAYNEQF
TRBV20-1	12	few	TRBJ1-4	SAPAGQYNEKLF
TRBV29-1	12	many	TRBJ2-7	SCSGGTGNYEQY
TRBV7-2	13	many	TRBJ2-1	ASSFQVGPYNEQF